The 9 T cell receptor beta chains below come from one sample, sequenced in a study of lymphopenia after photon versus proton radiotherapy. Here immunoSEQ multiplex PCR was the method, and the copy in TCRdb shows in-frame clones only, minus some. In the table there are 75,000 to 90,000 clones, around 80% of which are singletons. The material was peripheral blood, obtained from a patient treated with proton-based radiotherapy. These receptors were collected from a man aged 60 to 69 with pancreatic cancer.

The rearrangement uses TRBV2 and TRBJ2-3; D gene ambiguous. The germline V gene encodes CDR1 SNHLY and CDR2 FYNNEI. V lost 5 bases and J lost 5, with 14 bases in between. The length of the CDR3 is 14 residues. The CDR3 sequence is CASSPPEERDTQYF. The CDR3 DNA sequence: TGTGCCAGCAGTCCTCCAGAGGAGAGAGATACGCAGTATTTT.

The sample holds a few counts of this clone. The DNA of the CDR3 is TGTGCCTGCTCGGACAGTGGGAGAGGTGTTGAAAAACTGTTTTTT. Its translation: CACSDSGRGVEKLFF. The rearrangement links TRBV30 to TRBJ1-4, with TRBD1 as a possible D gene (6 bases). Germline V gives CDR1 GTSNPN, CDR2 SVGIG (reference sequence). The CDR3 contains 15 residues. Trimming cost V 6 bases and J 7 bases, with 21 bases left between them. Based on the CDR3 plus reference TRBV30 and TRBJ1-4, the full variable domain is SQTIHQWPATLVQPVGSPLSLECTVEGTSNPNLYWYRQAAGRGLQLLFYSVGIGQISSEVPQNLSASRPQDRQFILSSKKLLLSDSGFYLCACSDSGRGVEKLFFGSGTQLSVL.

The CDR3 here is CASTIAPGNTIYF. The DNA for the CDR3 is TGTGCCAGTACAATAGCTCCTGGAAACACCATATATTTT. The J gene is TRBJ1-3, the V gene TRBV6-1; no firm D call. CDR3 length: 13 amino acids. Trimming took off 9 bases at V and 2 bases at J, with 11 bases between the two ends. The germline V gene encodes CDR1 MNHNS and CDR2 SASEGT.

The CDR3, as DNA: TGCAGTGCTAGTAGCTCCGTTGAGCAGTTCTTC. It codes for CSASSSVEQFF. This chain joins TRBV20-1 and TRBJ2-1; the D is unclear. Germline V gene lookup returns CDR1 DFQATT and CDR2 SNEGSKA (reference sequence). This CDR3 spans 11 amino acids. Trimming cost V 3 bases and J 9 bases, with 9 bases left between them.

In DNA, the CDR3 is TGTGCCAGCAGTTTGGAGGGATACGAGCAGTACTTC. This translates into CASSLEGYEQYF. This chain joins TRBV28 and TRBJ2-7; TRBD2 is a possible D gene (6 bases). Trimming pared 3 bases from V and 4 bases from J, leaving 7 bases between. There are 12 residues in the CDR3. CDR1 is MDHEN and CDR2 is SYDVKM in the germline V gene.

The J gene is TRBJ2-7, the V gene TRBV27; D is ambiguous. The CDR3 consists of 13 residues. Trimming shortened V by 5 bases and J by 12 bases, and 20 bases separated the two germline ends. Germline CDR1 and CDR2: MNHEY and SMNVEV (reference sequence). This chain's CDR3 is CASSVTPSTGLYF. In DNA, the CDR3 is TGTGCCAGCAGTGTTACCCCTTCGACTGGCCTGTACTTC.

The chain recombines TRBV6-1 with TRBJ1-5; weak D call: TRBD1 (5 bases). The CDR3 covers 15 residues. V lost 0 bases and J lost 2, with 8 bases in between. CDR1 MNHNS and CDR2 SASEGT come from the germline V gene. CDR3 region: CASSEAGGGNQPQHF. As DNA, the CDR3 is TGTGCCAGCAGTGAAGCTGGGGGTGGCAATCAGCCCCAGCATTTT.

The chain combines TRBV11-2 with TRBJ1-2; D uncertain. The CDR3 is 13 residues long. Trimming took off 6 bases at V and 4 bases at J, with 12 bases between the two ends. Germline values: CDR1 SGHAT, CDR2 FQNNGV. CDR3 sequence (DNA): TGTGCCAGCAGACAAGGGTCGGGCTATGGCTACACCTTC. It encodes CASRQGSGYGYTF.

The chain couples TRBV6-5 to TRBJ1-5; D remains ambiguous. The CDR3 is 14 residues long. Germline V gene data show CDR1 as MNHEY and CDR2 as SVGAGI. Between the trimmed V and J ends, which lost 7 bases and 1 base, there was a span of 11 bases. The CDR3 coding sequence is TGTGCCAGCATGTCTCTAGGAAGCAATCAGCCCCAGCATTTT. As protein: CASMSLGSNQPQHF.